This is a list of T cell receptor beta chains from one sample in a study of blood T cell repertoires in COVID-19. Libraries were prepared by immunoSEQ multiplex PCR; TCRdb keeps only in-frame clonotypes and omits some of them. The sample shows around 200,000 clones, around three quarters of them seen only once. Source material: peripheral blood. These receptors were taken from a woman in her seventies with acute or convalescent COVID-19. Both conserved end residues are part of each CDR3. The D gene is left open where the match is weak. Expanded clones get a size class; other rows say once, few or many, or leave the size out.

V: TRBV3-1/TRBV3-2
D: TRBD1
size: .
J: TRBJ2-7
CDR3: CASSQSTGAPYEQYF
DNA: TGTGCCAGCAGCCAGTCGACAGGGGCCCCCTACGAGCAGTACTTC

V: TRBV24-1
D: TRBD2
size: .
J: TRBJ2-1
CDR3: CATSVRGGTSGNEQFF
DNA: TGTGCCACCAGCGTGAGGGGGGGGACTAGCGGCAATGAGCAGTTCTTC

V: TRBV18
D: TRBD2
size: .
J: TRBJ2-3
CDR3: CASSSGLADTDTQYF
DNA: TGTGCCAGCTCATCGGGACTAGCGGACACAGATACGCAGTATTTT

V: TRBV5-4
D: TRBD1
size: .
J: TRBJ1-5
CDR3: CASSPSPGQGYQPQHF
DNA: TGTGCCAGCAGCCCGAGCCCCGGACAGGGCTATCAGCCCCAGCATTTT

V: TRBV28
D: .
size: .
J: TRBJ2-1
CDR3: CASSFGGSSYNEQFF
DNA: TGTGCCAGCAGTTTCGGGGGTAGCTCCTACAATGAGCAGTTCTTC

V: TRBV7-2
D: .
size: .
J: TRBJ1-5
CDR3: CASSLQGHQPQHF
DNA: TGTGCCAGCAGTCTACAGGGCCATCAGCCCCAGCATTTT

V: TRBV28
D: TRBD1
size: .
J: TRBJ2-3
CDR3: CASSSGDRAPDTQYF
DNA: TGTGCCAGCAGTTCTGGGGACAGGGCACCAGATACGCAGTATTTT

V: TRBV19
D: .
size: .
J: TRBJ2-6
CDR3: CASRGPHSGANVLTF
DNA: TGTGCCAGTAGGGGGCCCCACTCTGGGGCCAACGTCCTGACTTTC

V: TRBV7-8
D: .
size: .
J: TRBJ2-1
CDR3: CASSLSRTSEQFF
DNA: TGTGCCAGCAGCTTATCAAGGACTTCTGAGCAGTTCTTC

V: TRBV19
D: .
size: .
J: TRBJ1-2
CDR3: CASSIDGTNYGYTF
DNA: TGTGCCAGTAGTATTGACGGGACTAACTATGGCTACACCTTC

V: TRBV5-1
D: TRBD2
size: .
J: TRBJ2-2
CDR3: CASSLGLAGRTGELFF
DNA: TGCGCCAGCAGCTTAGGACTAGCGGGGCGGACCGGGGAGCTGTTTTTT

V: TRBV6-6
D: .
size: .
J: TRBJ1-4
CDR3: CASSYSRSAGDEKLFF
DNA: TGTGCCAGCAGTTACTCGAGATCGGCGGGGGATGAAAAACTGTTTTTT

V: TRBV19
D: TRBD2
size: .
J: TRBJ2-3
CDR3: CASSTYGLADTDTQYF
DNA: TGTGCCAGTAGTACGTACGGACTAGCGGACACAGATACGCAGTATTTT

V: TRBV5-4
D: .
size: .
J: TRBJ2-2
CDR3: CASSLGGARNTGELFF
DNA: TGTGCCAGCAGCCTTGGGGGGGCTAGGAACACCGGGGAGCTGTTTTTT

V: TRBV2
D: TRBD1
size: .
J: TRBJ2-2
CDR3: CASSEQGARDTGELFF
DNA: TGTGCCAGCAGTGAACAGGGGGCGCGGGACACCGGGGAGCTGTTTTTT

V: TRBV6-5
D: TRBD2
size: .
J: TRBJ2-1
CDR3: CASSSRLAGGYNEQFF
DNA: TGTGCCAGCAGTTCACGACTAGCGGGAGGTTACAATGAGCAGTTCTTC

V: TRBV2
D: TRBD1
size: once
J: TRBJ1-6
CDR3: CATLDRVDSPLHF
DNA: TGTGCCACCTTGGACAGGGTGGATTCACCCCTCCACTTT

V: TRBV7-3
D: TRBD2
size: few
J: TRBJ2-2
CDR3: CASTGLAGAGELFF
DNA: TGTGCCAGCACCGGACTAGCGGGGGCCGGGGAGCTGTTTTTT

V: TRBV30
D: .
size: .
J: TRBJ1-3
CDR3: CAWSPGRYSGNTIYF
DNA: TGTGCCTGGTCTCCCGGCAGGTACTCTGGAAACACCATATATTTT

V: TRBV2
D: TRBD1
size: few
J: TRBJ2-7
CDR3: CASRTGGHYEQYF
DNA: TGTGCCAGCAGGACAGGGGGTCACTACGAGCAGTACTTC

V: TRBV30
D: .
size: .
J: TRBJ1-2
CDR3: CAWFSTDGYTF
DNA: TGTGCCTGGTTTTCTACAGATGGCTACACCTTC

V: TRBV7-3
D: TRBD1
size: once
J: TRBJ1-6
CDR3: CASSTGTGLNSPLHF
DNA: TGTGCCAGCAGCACCGGGACAGGCCTTAATTCACCCCTCCACTTT

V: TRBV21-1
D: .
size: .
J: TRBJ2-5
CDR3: CASSPGGGELADPQETQYF
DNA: TGTGCCAGCAGCCCGGGCGGGGGAGAACTAGCGGACCCTCAAGAGACCCAGTACTTC

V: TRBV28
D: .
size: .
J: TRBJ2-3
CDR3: CASSSQAPPDTQYF
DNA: TGTGCCAGCAGTTCCCAGGCCCCTCCAGATACGCAGTATTTT

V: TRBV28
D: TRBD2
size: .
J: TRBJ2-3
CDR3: CASSPGTSPDTQYF
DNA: TGTGCCAGCAGTCCGGGGACTAGCCCAGATACGCAGTATTTT

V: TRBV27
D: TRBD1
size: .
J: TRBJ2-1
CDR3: CASSFYPRQGNNEQFF
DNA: TGTGCCAGCAGTTTCTATCCTCGACAGGGGAACAATGAGCAGTTCTTC

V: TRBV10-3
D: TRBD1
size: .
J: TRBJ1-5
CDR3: CAISESPGQGNQPQHF
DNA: TGTGCCATCAGTGAGTCTCCGGGACAGGGCAATCAGCCCCAGCATTTT

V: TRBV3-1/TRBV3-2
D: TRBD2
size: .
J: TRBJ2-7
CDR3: CASSPPGTSGRYEQYF
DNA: TGTGCCAGCAGCCCACCCGGGACTAGCGGACGCTACGAGCAGTACTTC

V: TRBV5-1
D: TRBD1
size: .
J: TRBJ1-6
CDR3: CASSSGQGDSPLHF
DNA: TGCGCCAGCAGCTCGGGACAGGGTGATTCACCCCTCCACTTT

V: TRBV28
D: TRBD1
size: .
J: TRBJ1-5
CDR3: CASSRTGGLGQPQHF
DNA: TGTGCCAGCTCTCGGACAGGGGGCCTTGGTCAGCCCCAGCATTTT

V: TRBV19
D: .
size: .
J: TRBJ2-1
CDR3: CASSMDGRLIRLGEQFF
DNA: TGTGCCAGTAGTATGGACGGGAGATTAATTCGTCTGGGTGAGCAGTTCTTC

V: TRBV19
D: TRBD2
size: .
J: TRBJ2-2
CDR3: CASSIGLAGFGGELFF
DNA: TGTGCCAGTAGTATAGGGCTAGCGGGTTTCGGCGGGGAGCTGTTTTTT